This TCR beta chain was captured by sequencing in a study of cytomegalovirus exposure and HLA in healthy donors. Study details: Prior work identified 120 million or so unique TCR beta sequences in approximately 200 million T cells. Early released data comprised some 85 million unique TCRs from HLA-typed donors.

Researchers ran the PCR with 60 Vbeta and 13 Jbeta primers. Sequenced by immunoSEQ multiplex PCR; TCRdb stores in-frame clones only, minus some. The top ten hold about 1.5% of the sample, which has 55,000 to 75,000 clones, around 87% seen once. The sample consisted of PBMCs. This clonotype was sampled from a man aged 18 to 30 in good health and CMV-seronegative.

The CDR3 nucleotides read TGTGCCAGCAGTGATGGACTAGCGGGGGCCACAGATACGCAGTATTTT. This gives the protein CASSDGLAGATDTQYF. The chain uses TRBV2 and TRBJ2-3; TRBD2 aligns across 13 bases. The V and J ends lost 3 bases and 2 bases, in that order; junction bases with no gene match: 2. The CDR3 has 16 amino acids. The germline V gene encodes CDR1 SNHLY and CDR2 FYNNEI. Looking up the rest from reference TRBV2 and TRBJ2-3 gives the full variable domain: EPEVTQTPSHQVTQMGQEVILRCVPISNHLYFYWYRQILGQKVEFLVSFYNNEISEKSEIFDDQFSVERPDGSNFTLKIRSTKLEDSAMYFCASSDGLAGATDTQYFGPGTRLTVL.